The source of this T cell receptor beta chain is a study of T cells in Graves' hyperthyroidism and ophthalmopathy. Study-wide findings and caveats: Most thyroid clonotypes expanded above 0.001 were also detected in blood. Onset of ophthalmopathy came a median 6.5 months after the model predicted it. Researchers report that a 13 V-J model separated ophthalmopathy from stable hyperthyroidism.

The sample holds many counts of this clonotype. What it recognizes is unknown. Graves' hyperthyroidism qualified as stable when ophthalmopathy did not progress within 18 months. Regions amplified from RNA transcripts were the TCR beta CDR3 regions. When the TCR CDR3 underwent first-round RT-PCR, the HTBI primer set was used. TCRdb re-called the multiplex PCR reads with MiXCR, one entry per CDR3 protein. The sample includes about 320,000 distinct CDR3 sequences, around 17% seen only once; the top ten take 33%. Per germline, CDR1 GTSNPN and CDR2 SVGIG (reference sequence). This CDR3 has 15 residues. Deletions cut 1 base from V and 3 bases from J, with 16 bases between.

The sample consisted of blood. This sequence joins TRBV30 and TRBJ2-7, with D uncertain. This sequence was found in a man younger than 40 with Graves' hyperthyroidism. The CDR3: CAWSEPGRGRYEQYF. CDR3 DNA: TGTGCCTGGAGTGAACCGGGCCGAGGACGCTACGAGCAGTACTTC.